Listed here are 31 T cell receptor beta chains from one sample, sequenced in a study of T cell clusters in autoimmune cytopenias. One tube held mixed TRB-A and TRB-B primer pools for touch-down PCR. TCRdb reprocessed the multiplex PCR reads, with one entry per CDR3 protein and no DNA. The sample is made up of roughly 8,100 distinct CDR3 sequences, and the top ten hold 5% to 6.5% of it. TRB amplification used approximately 250 ng of peripheral blood genomic DNA. Material for sequencing was peripheral blood. The source of these receptors is a human donor with an autoimmune cytopenia or autoimmune hepatitis (not recorded which).

This clonotype shows up as medium-sized (0.01 to 0.1%) by frequency. The chain uses TRBV6-4 and TRBJ2-3; TCRdb lists TRBD2, though no DNA is available to test this call. Per the germline V gene, CDR1 is MRHNA and CDR2 is SNTAGT. There are 15 residues in the CDR3. Here the CDR3 reads CASSDSVGEADTQYF.

In terms of frequency, this clonotype is medium-sized (0.01 to 0.1%). The chain employs TRBV19 and TRBJ1-5; with no DNA, the TCRdb D assignment of TRBD1 cannot be verified. The CDR3 is 13 amino acids. Germline V gives CDR1 LNHDA, CDR2 SQIVND (reference sequence). This CDR3 reads CASWDRTNQPQHF.

This clonotype is classed as medium-sized by frequency. The chain recombines TRBV19 with TRBJ2-2; TCRdb's D call of TRBD1 is untestable without DNA. Germline V CDR1 and CDR2: LNHDA, SQIVND (reference sequence). CDR3 length: 17 amino acids. The CDR3 loop is CASSTPPRQGIIGELFF.

This clonotype is labeled medium-sized (0.01 to 0.1%) based on frequency. The chain couples TRBV12-3 or TRBV12-4 to TRBJ1-1; TCRdb calls TRBD1, which cannot be checked without DNA. The CDR3 has 14 residues. CDR3 in amino acids: CASSLKGPNTEAFF.

The rearrangement links TRBV28 to TRBJ2-7; TCRdb calls TRBD2, which cannot be checked without DNA. Germline V lookup: CDR1 MDHEN, CDR2 SYDVKM. The CDR3 runs 13 residues. The CDR3 reads CASSFGPSYEQYF.

This chain links TRBV20-1 with TRBJ2-2; TCRdb's D call, TRBD2, is unchecked because there is no DNA. The CDR3 runs to 14 residues. Germline V gene sequence: CDR1 DFQATT, CDR2 SNEGSKA (reference sequence). CDR3 loop: CSARSGSGTGELFF.

The chain uses TRBV19 and TRBJ1-1. Per germline, CDR1 LNHDA and CDR2 SQIVND (reference sequence). The CDR3 contains 14 residues. Here the CDR3 reads CASSIGRVNTEAFF.

In terms of frequency, this clonotype is medium-sized. The CDR3 reads CASSRLDGEQYF. The chain recombines TRBV27 with TRBJ2-7. The CDR3 covers 12 residues. Germline V gene data show CDR1 as MNHEY and CDR2 as SMNVEV (reference sequence).

This clonotype is medium-sized by frequency. The chain employs TRBV30 and TRBJ1-4; without DNA, the TCRdb call of TRBD1 cannot be checked. The CDR3 loop spans 15 amino acids. The germline gives CDR1 GTSNPN, CDR2 SVGIG (reference sequence). CDR3 sequence: CAWSVWGTGDEKLFF.

The J gene is TRBJ1-5, the V gene TRBV27; no DNA is available, so the TRBD1 call from TCRdb remains unchecked. Germline V CDR1 and CDR2: MNHEY, SMNVEV (reference sequence). The CDR3 extends over 15 amino acids. The CDR3 is CASSPRTFSNQPQHF.

The chain couples TRBV20-1 to TRBJ2-3; TCRdb gives TRBD2 as the D gene, but with no DNA this cannot be confirmed. This CDR3 contains 15 residues. Looked up from germline, CDR1 is DFQATT and CDR2 is SNEGSKA (reference sequence). CDR3 sequence: CSARGTSGRGDTQYF.

V usage is TRBV27 and J usage is TRBJ2-3; the D call from TCRdb, TRBD2, cannot be confirmed without DNA. There are 15 residues in the CDR3. Germline values: CDR1 MNHEY, CDR2 SMNVEV (reference sequence). CDR3 loop: CASSRRGTSGGPQYF.

The V and J genes are TRBV7-9 and TRBJ2-2; TCRdb returns TRBD2, unconfirmable since there is no DNA. From germline, CDR1 is SEHNR and CDR2 FQNEAQ (reference sequence). The CDR3 loop spans 15 amino acids. The CDR3 spells CASSFSLAGSRELFF.

This chain connects TRBV6-1 to TRBJ2-7; TCRdb's assignment of TRBD2 cannot be checked, as there is no DNA. There are 15 residues in the CDR3. Germline V gene data show CDR1 as MNHNS and CDR2 as SASEGT. CDR3 sequence: CASSEILAGVYEQYF.

The rearrangement links TRBV5-1 to TRBJ2-5; TCRdb selects TRBD2, and the lack of DNA leaves this call unchecked. Germline CDR1 SGHRS, CDR2 YFSETQ. This CDR3 is 13 amino acids long. The CDR3: CASSSGGGTTQYF.

This chain links TRBV20-1 with TRBJ2-7; TCRdb selects TRBD1, and the lack of DNA leaves this call unchecked. The CDR3 sequence is 12 residues long. CDR1 and CDR2 (germline): DFQATT, SNEGSKA (reference sequence). The CDR3 is CSATLDSDEQYF.

The V gene is TRBV12-3 or TRBV12-4, the J gene TRBJ1-2; TCRdb indicates TRBD1, and absent DNA this call remains unverified. The CDR3 loop spans 15 amino acids. Here the CDR3 reads CASRRSGTVEYGYTF.

The chain is built from TRBV6-1 and TRBJ1-6; checking the TCRdb D call of TRBD1 is not possible without DNA. Per the germline V gene, CDR1 is MNHNS and CDR2 is SASEGT. The length of the CDR3 is 16 residues. CDR3: CASSGLRGRKNSPLHF.

This clonotype is called medium-sized (0.01 to 0.1%) based on its frequency. V and J are TRBV5-4 and TRBJ1-4. The germline gives CDR1 SGHNT, CDR2 YYREEE (reference sequence). The CDR3 spans 12 residues. The CDR3 sequence: CASSLKGEKLFF.

The genes are TRBV20-1 and TRBJ2-7; TCRdb designates TRBD1, a call that cannot be tested without DNA. The CDR3 has 14 residues. In germline, CDR1 is DFQATT, CDR2 SNEGSKA (reference sequence). The CDR3 loop reads CSAPRKGGSYEQYF.

This clonotype is called medium-sized based on its frequency. The CDR3 sequence is CASSIGSYSNQPQHF. The J gene is TRBJ1-5, the V gene TRBV19. The CDR3 is 15 amino acids. The germline V gene has CDR1 LNHDA and CDR2 SQIVND (reference sequence).

This clonotype registers medium-sized by frequency. The chain uses TRBV15 and TRBJ2-7; absent DNA, TCRdb's TRBD1 call cannot be checked. There are 15 residues in the CDR3. Germline assignment: CDR1 LNHNV and CDR2 YYDKDF (reference sequence). The CDR3 protein is CATSRDGDLGHEQYF. Using reference TRBV15 and TRBJ2-7 for the parts outside the CDR3, the full variable domain is DAMVIQNPRYQVTQFGKPVTLSCSQTLNHNVMYWYQQKSSQAPKLLFHYYDKDFNNEADTPDNFQSRRPNTSFCFLDIRSPGLGDTAMYLCATSRDGDLGHEQYFGPGTRLTVT.

The chain has TRBV20-1 and TRBJ2-3; TCRdb reports TRBD2, a call that lacks DNA to check it against. The CDR3 consists of 15 residues. Germline V lookup: CDR1 DFQATT, CDR2 SNEGSKA (reference sequence). CDR3 amino acids: CSAQGLAGSIDTQYF.

The V call is TRBV30, the J call TRBJ2-2. The CDR3 has 12 amino acids. Germline V gene sequence: CDR1 GTSNPN, CDR2 SVGIG (reference sequence). The CDR3 here is CAWSIYTGELFF.

This clonotype is called medium-sized based on its frequency. The chain carries TRBV27 and TRBJ1-6. The CDR3 has 14 amino acids. Looked up from germline, CDR1 is MNHEY and CDR2 is SMNVEV (reference sequence). The CDR3: CASSQWGTNSPLHF.

The chain recombines TRBV27 with TRBJ2-5; TCRdb indicates TRBD1, and absent DNA this call remains unverified. The CDR3 length is 12 residues. CDR1 and CDR2 (germline): MNHEY, SMNVEV (reference sequence). The CDR3 loop reads CASSEDRGTQYF.

V gene TRBV27 combines with J gene TRBJ1-4. Germline CDR1 is MNHEY and CDR2 is SMNVEV (reference sequence). The CDR3 spans 17 residues. The chain's CDR3 is CASSTKLDRREGEKLFF.

The V gene is TRBV7-2, the J gene TRBJ2-2; TCRdb's assignment of TRBD1 cannot be checked, as there is no DNA. This CDR3 contains 17 residues. Germline loops: CDR1 SGHTA, CDR2 FQGNSA. CDR3 loop: CASSPGDRRIITGELFF.

Its frequency marks this clonotype as medium-sized. CDR3 in amino acids: CASSPSWRGETQYF. V gene TRBV7-6 combines with J gene TRBJ2-5; checking the TCRdb D call of TRBD2 is not possible without DNA. The CDR3 loop spans 14 amino acids. The germline V gene encodes CDR1 SGHVS and CDR2 FNYEAQ.

J is TRBJ1-4 and V is TRBV12-3 or TRBV12-4; TCRdb gives TRBD1 as the D gene, but with no DNA this cannot be confirmed. The CDR3 loop spans 14 amino acids. The CDR3 protein is CASSPDRAGEKLFF.

By frequency, this clonotype is medium-sized (0.01 to 0.1%). The chain joins TRBV30 to TRBJ2-4; TCRdb gives TRBD2 as the D gene, but with no DNA this cannot be confirmed. The length of the CDR3 is 14 residues. Germline V gives CDR1 GTSNPN, CDR2 SVGIG (reference sequence). CDR3 protein: CAWSVQAGVNIQYF.